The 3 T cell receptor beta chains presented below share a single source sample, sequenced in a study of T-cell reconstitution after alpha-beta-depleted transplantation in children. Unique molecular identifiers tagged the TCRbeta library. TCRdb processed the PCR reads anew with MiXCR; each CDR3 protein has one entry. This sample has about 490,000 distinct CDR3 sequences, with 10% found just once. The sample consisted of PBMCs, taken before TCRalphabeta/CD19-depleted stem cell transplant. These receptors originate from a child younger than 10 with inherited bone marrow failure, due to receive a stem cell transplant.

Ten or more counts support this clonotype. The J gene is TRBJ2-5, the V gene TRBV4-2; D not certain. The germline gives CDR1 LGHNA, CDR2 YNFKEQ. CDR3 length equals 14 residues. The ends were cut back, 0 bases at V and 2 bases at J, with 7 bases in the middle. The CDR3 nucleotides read TGTGCCAGCAGCCAAGATCTGGCTCAAGAGACCCAGTACTTC. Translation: CASSQDLAQETQYF.

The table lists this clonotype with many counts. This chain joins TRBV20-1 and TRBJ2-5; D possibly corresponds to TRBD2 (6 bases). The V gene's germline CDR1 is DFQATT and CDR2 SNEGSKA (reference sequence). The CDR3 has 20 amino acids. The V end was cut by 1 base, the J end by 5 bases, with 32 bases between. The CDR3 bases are TGCAGTGCTAGAGGATTCGGGACTCAGAGGAGGGAGGCCCAGGCGGAGACCCAGTACTTC. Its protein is CSARGFGTQRREAQAETQYF.

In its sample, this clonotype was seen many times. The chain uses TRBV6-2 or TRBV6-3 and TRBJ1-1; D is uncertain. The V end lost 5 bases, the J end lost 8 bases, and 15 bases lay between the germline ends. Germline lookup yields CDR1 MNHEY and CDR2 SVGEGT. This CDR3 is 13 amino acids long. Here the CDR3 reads CASSRPPTNEAFF. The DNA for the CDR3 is TGTGCCAGCAGTCGACCACCCACTAACGAAGCTTTCTTT.